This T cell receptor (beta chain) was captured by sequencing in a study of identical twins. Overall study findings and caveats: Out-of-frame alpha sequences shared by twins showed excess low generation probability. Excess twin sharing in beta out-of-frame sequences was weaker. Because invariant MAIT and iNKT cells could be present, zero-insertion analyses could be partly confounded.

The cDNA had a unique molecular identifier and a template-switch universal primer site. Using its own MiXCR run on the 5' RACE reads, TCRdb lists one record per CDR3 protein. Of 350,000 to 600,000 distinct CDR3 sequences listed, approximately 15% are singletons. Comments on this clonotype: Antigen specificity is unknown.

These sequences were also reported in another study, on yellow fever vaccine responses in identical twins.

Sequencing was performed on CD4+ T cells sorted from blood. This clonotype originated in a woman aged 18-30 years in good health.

CDR3 region: CASSRPFGLEAEQYF. For the CDR3, the DNA is TGTGCCAGCAGTAGACCCTTTGGACTAGAAGCCGAGCAGTACTTC. The chain employs TRBV25-1 and TRBJ2-7; 7 bases are shared with TRBD2. The trim removed 5 bases at V and 6 bases at J, leaving 13 bases unmatched. The V gene's germline CDR1 is MGHDK and CDR2 SYGVNS. The CDR3 sequence is 15 residues long.